Listed below are T cell receptor beta chains from one sample, sequenced in a study of blood T cell repertoires in COVID-19. Profiled with immunoSEQ multiplex PCR; TCRdb holds only in-frame clones, not every one. Of more than 200,000 clones listed, about 80% are singletons. The specimen was peripheral blood. Source of these receptors: a man older than 75 with acute or convalescent COVID-19. The CDR3 runs from the conserved cysteine through the conserved F or W. A D gene is named only where the DNA matches it firmly. Clone size is not always given. Where it is, it says once, few, many or a class for expanded clones.

V gene: TRBV3-1/TRBV3-2; D gene: TRBD2; clone size: .; J gene: TRBJ2-7; CDR3 protein: CASSQGTRGEQYF; CDR3 DNA: TGTGCCAGCAGCCAAGGGACTAGAGGCGAGCAGTACTTC
V gene: TRBV7-9; D gene: .; clone size: .; J gene: TRBJ1-3; CDR3 protein: CASSLKDAGSGNTIYF; CDR3 DNA: TGTGCCAGCAGCTTAAAGGATGCAGGGTCCGGAAACACCATATATTTT
V gene: TRBV7-3; D gene: TRBD2; clone size: .; J gene: TRBJ2-1; CDR3 protein: CASSLVGLASYNEQFF; CDR3 DNA: TGTGCCAGCAGCTTAGTGGGACTAGCTTCCTACAATGAGCAGTTCTTC
V gene: TRBV5-1; D gene: TRBD1; clone size: .; J gene: TRBJ1-1; CDR3 protein: CASSFVPGQGAVAEAFF; CDR3 DNA: TGCGCCAGCAGCTTTGTCCCGGGACAGGGCGCGGTAGCTGAAGCTTTCTTT
V gene: TRBV30; D gene: .; clone size: .; J gene: TRBJ1-5; CDR3 protein: CAWTGHLAQPQHF; CDR3 DNA: TGTGCCTGGACGGGACACCTTGCACAGCCCCAGCATTTT
V gene: TRBV9; D gene: .; clone size: .; J gene: TRBJ1-5; CDR3 protein: CASSATGNQPQHF; CDR3 DNA: TGTGCCAGCAGCGCCACAGGGAATCAGCCCCAGCATTTT
V gene: TRBV30; D gene: TRBD1; clone size: .; J gene: TRBJ1-5; CDR3 protein: CAWSTITRDRGLNNQPQHF; CDR3 DNA: TGTGCCTGGAGTACGATAACCCGGGACAGGGGGCTAAACAATCAGCCCCAGCATTTT
V gene: TRBV5-1; D gene: TRBD1; clone size: .; J gene: TRBJ2-3; CDR3 protein: CASSFGTGDTDTQYF; CDR3 DNA: TGCGCCAGCAGCTTCGGGACAGGAGACACAGATACGCAGTATTTT
V gene: TRBV19; D gene: .; clone size: .; J gene: TRBJ2-7; CDR3 protein: CASSPSVGYEQYF; CDR3 DNA: TGTGCCAGTAGCCCCTCGGTCGGCTACGAGCAGTACTTC
V gene: TRBV11-2; D gene: TRBD1; clone size: .; J gene: TRBJ1-1; CDR3 protein: CASSLRQGLNTEAFF; CDR3 DNA: TGTGCCAGCAGCTTGAGACAGGGTTTGAACACTGAAGCTTTCTTT
V gene: TRBV11-2; D gene: .; clone size: .; J gene: TRBJ2-7; CDR3 protein: CASSLDWISGLDEQYF; CDR3 DNA: TGTGCCAGCAGCTTAGATTGGATCTCGGGACTCGACGAGCAGTACTTC
V gene: TRBV19; D gene: .; clone size: .; J gene: TRBJ1-4; CDR3 protein: CASSKEGAFNEKLFF; CDR3 DNA: TGTGCCAGTAGTAAGGAGGGTGCGTTTAATGAAAAACTGTTTTTT
V gene: TRBV6-6; D gene: TRBD1; clone size: .; J gene: TRBJ1-5; CDR3 protein: CASSSAGGQSNQPQHF; CDR3 DNA: TGTGCCAGCAGTTCGGCAGGGGGCCAGAGCAATCAGCCCCAGCATTTT
V gene: TRBV5-6; D gene: .; clone size: once; J gene: TRBJ2-2; CDR3 protein: CASSLPGPRGGELFF; CDR3 DNA: TGTGCCAGCAGCCTTCCGGGCCCCAGGGGCGGGGAGCTGTTTTTT
V gene: TRBV28; D gene: .; clone size: .; J gene: TRBJ1-6; CDR3 protein: CASSERAGDNSPLHF; CDR3 DNA: TGTGCCAGCAGTGAGCGTGCAGGGGATAATTCACCCCTCCACTTT
V gene: TRBV13; D gene: .; clone size: .; J gene: TRBJ2-7; CDR3 protein: CASSPRRGTASPYEQYF; CDR3 DNA: TGTGCCAGCAGCCCCCGGAGGGGGACAGCTAGCCCCTACGAGCAGTACTTC
V gene: TRBV2; D gene: TRBD1; clone size: .; J gene: TRBJ1-4; CDR3 protein: CASGEGQGSEKLFF; CDR3 DNA: TGTGCCAGCGGAGAGGGACAGGGATCGGAAAAACTGTTTTTT
V gene: TRBV9; D gene: TRBD1; clone size: .; J gene: TRBJ1-2; CDR3 protein: CASSVGGQNFFGYTF; CDR3 DNA: TGTGCCAGCAGCGTAGGGGGACAGAACTTCTTTGGCTACACCTTC
V gene: TRBV15; D gene: TRBD2; clone size: .; J gene: TRBJ2-1; CDR3 protein: CATSAPSLAGAAYNEQFF; CDR3 DNA: TGTGCCACCAGCGCCCCTTCCCTAGCGGGAGCCGCCTACAATGAGCAGTTCTTC
V gene: TRBV12-3/TRBV12-4; D gene: .; clone size: .; J gene: TRBJ2-1; CDR3 protein: CASTTRGDNEQFF; CDR3 DNA: TGTGCCAGCACCACCCGGGGAGACAATGAGCAGTTCTTC
V gene: TRBV9; D gene: .; clone size: .; J gene: TRBJ2-1; CDR3 protein: CASSVGRPAAEQFF; CDR3 DNA: TGTGCCAGCAGCGTAGGACGGCCCGCGGCTGAGCAGTTCTTC
V gene: TRBV28; D gene: .; clone size: .; J gene: TRBJ1-2; CDR3 protein: CASSFPTGTNYGYTF; CDR3 DNA: TGTGCCAGCAGTTTCCCGACAGGAACTAACTATGGCTACACCTTC
V gene: TRBV30; D gene: TRBD1; clone size: .; J gene: TRBJ1-3; CDR3 protein: CAWSAGTASGNTIYF; CDR3 DNA: TGTGCCTGGAGTGCCGGGACAGCCTCTGGAAACACCATATATTTT
V gene: TRBV25-1; D gene: TRBD1; clone size: .; J gene: TRBJ1-2; CDR3 protein: CASSEPGTALYGYTF; CDR3 DNA: TGTGCCAGCAGTGAACCAGGGACAGCGTTATATGGCTACACCTTC
V gene: TRBV24-1; D gene: .; clone size: .; J gene: TRBJ1-1; CDR3 protein: CATSDRAGTEAFF; CDR3 DNA: TGTGCCACCAGTGATAGGGCGGGAACTGAAGCTTTCTTT
V gene: TRBV30; D gene: TRBD1; clone size: .; J gene: TRBJ1-2; CDR3 protein: CAWKGTGNYGYTF; CDR3 DNA: TGTGCCTGGAAGGGGACAGGGAACTATGGCTACACCTTC
V gene: TRBV19; D gene: TRBD1; clone size: .; J gene: TRBJ1-2; CDR3 protein: CASRPRDRGNGYTF; CDR3 DNA: TGTGCCAGTAGGCCCCGGGACAGGGGAAATGGCTACACCTTC
V gene: TRBV10-3; D gene: TRBD1; clone size: .; J gene: TRBJ2-7; CDR3 protein: CAISEPKTGNEQYF; CDR3 DNA: TGTGCCATCAGTGAGCCAAAGACAGGGAACGAGCAGTACTTC
V gene: TRBV5-4; D gene: .; clone size: .; J gene: TRBJ1-2; CDR3 protein: CASSSGGELDYGYTF; CDR3 DNA: TGTGCCAGCAGCTCGGGGGGAGAATTAGACTATGGCTACACCTTC
V gene: TRBV27; D gene: .; clone size: .; J gene: TRBJ2-3; CDR3 protein: CASRTGESDTQYF; CDR3 DNA: TGTGCCAGCAGAACCGGGGAGTCGGATACGCAGTATTTT
V gene: TRBV2; D gene: TRBD1; clone size: .; J gene: TRBJ2-1; CDR3 protein: CASSEGDRVTYNEQFF; CDR3 DNA: TGTGCCAGCAGTGAAGGAGACAGGGTCACCTACAATGAGCAGTTCTTC
V gene: TRBV5-5; D gene: TRBD1; clone size: .; J gene: TRBJ2-7; CDR3 protein: CASSLMSGGSYEQYF; CDR3 DNA: TGTGCCAGCAGCTTGATGTCAGGGGGCTCCTACGAGCAGTACTTC
V gene: TRBV4-1; D gene: TRBD1; clone size: .; J gene: TRBJ1-4; CDR3 protein: CASSQDSGTGNEKLFF; CDR3 DNA: TGCGCCAGCAGCCAAGATTCGGGGACAGGGAATGAAAAACTGTTTTTT
V gene: TRBV11-2; D gene: .; clone size: .; J gene: TRBJ2-7; CDR3 protein: CASRARTTYEQYF; CDR3 DNA: TGTGCCAGCAGAGCAAGGACAACTTACGAGCAGTACTTC
V gene: TRBV5-1; D gene: TRBD1; clone size: .; J gene: TRBJ2-1; CDR3 protein: CASSLVRRLGTGGLGNEQFF; CDR3 DNA: TGCGCCAGCAGCTTGGTTAGACGGTTGGGGACAGGGGGCCTTGGGAATGAGCAGTTCTTC
V gene: TRBV6-5; D gene: TRBD1; clone size: .; J gene: TRBJ2-7; CDR3 protein: CATRGRVSYEQYF; CDR3 DNA: TGTGCCACCAGGGGGCGCGTCTCCTACGAGCAGTACTTC
V gene: TRBV2; D gene: TRBD1; clone size: few; J gene: TRBJ1-5; CDR3 protein: CASSEDRGRFQPQHF; CDR3 DNA: TGTGCCAGCAGCGAGGACAGGGGGCGCTTTCAGCCCCAGCATTTT
V gene: TRBV30; D gene: .; clone size: .; J gene: TRBJ2-2; CDR3 protein: CAWSRTDANTGELFF; CDR3 DNA: TGTGCCTGGAGTCGGACAGACGCGAACACCGGGGAGCTGTTTTTT
V gene: TRBV18; D gene: .; clone size: .; J gene: TRBJ2-3; CDR3 protein: CASSSHPGGTDTQYF; CDR3 DNA: TGTGCCAGCTCGTCCCATCCGGGAGGCACAGATACGCAGTATTTT
V gene: TRBV6-5; D gene: .; clone size: .; J gene: TRBJ2-7; CDR3 protein: CASRVDRNPSYEQYF; CDR3 DNA: TGTGCCAGCAGAGTAGACAGGAACCCCTCCTACGAGCAGTACTTC
V gene: TRBV18; D gene: TRBD1; clone size: .; J gene: TRBJ2-3; CDR3 protein: CASSPPWDRRGDTQYF; CDR3 DNA: TGTGCCAGCTCACCACCTTGGGACAGGAGGGGAGATACGCAGTATTTT
V gene: TRBV6-1; D gene: TRBD1; clone size: .; J gene: TRBJ2-7; CDR3 protein: CASGTGGEQYF; CDR3 DNA: TGTGCCAGCGGGACAGGGGGCGAGCAGTACTTC